Presented here are 18 T cell receptor beta chains from one specimen sequenced in a study of cytomegalovirus exposure and HLA in healthy donors (dated by TCRdb to the late 2010s). The library was built by means of the immunoSEQ multiplex PCR assay. For the multiplex PCR, a mixture combining 60 forward primers for TCR Vbeta segments and 13 reverse primers for TCR Jbeta segments was used. Here the immuneACCESS table is served through TCRdb, limited to in-frame sequences with V and J called. Missing clones are a known gap in these copies; in checked studies unresolved V genes cover under half, and the rest lacks a known reason. A total of under 100,000 clones appear in this sample, 9.5% to 13% of them only once. Jointly, the top ten make up approximately 23% of the sample. The sample taken for sequencing was PBMCs. These receptor sequences come from a man in his fifties or sixties in good health and CMV-seropositive.

Written as DNA, the CDR3 is TGTGCCAGCAGCTTAAAGGCAGGGGAGCACTATGGCTACACCTTC. This gives the protein CASSLKAGEHYGYTF. The V gene is TRBV7-6, the J gene TRBJ1-2, with D maybe TRBD1 (6 bases). The V end was cut by 2 bases, the J end by 3 bases, with 13 bases between. The CDR3 spans 15 residues. From germline, CDR1 is SGHVS and CDR2 FNYEAQ.

The V and J genes are TRBV19 and TRBJ2-1; perhaps TRBD2 as D (5 bases). The CDR3 length is 14 residues. Deletions cut 6 bases from V and 0 bases from J, with 9 bases between. Germline assignment: CDR1 LNHDA and CDR2 SQIVND (reference sequence). Written as DNA, the CDR3 is TGTGCCAGTAGAGCGGTGAGCTCCTACAATGAGCAGTTCTTC. Amino acids: CASRAVSSYNEQFF.

Notes on this clone: A read error may account for a junction end that differs from germline. The rearrangement joins TRBV30 to TRBJ1-2, with a possible D match to TRBD1 (5 bases). CDR1 GTSNPN and CDR2 SVGIG come from the germline V gene (reference sequence). There are 13 residues in the CDR3. The CDR3 DNA follows: TGTGCCTGGATGGGAAGAACCCTATGGGGCTACAACTTC. Translated: CAWMGRTLWGYNF.

The CDR3 loop reads CASTLGQGSYEQYF. The CDR3 bases are TGTGCCAGCACTCTTGGACAGGGGTCCTACGAGCAGTACTTC. V and J are TRBV2 and TRBJ2-7; 9 nucleotides align to TRBD1. The CDR3 is made up of 14 amino acids. Losses at the gene ends were 7 bases for V and 1 base for J; bases not matched to a gene: 5. Germline CDR1 reads SNHLY; CDR2 reads FYNNEI.

Only a few counts were recorded for this clone. The V call is TRBV7-2, the J call TRBJ2-7; maybe TRBD2 (6 bases). The CDR3 has 14 residues. V gave up 1 base and J gave up 2 bases, with 9 bases separating them. Germline V gene sequence: CDR1 SGHTA, CDR2 FQGNSA. The CDR3 sequence is CASSLVAETYEQYF. For the CDR3, the DNA is TGTGCCAGCAGCTTAGTAGCGGAGACCTACGAGCAGTACTTC.

This clone was seen a few times. V is TRBV28 and J is TRBJ1-2, with D possibly being TRBD1 (5 bases). V was cut by 6 bases and J by 3 bases, with 17 bases left in between. The CDR3 is 15 residues long. Germline assignment: CDR1 MDHEN and CDR2 SYDVKM. CDR3 amino acids: CASSEPSRGDYGYTF. In DNA form, the CDR3 reads TGTGCCAGCAGCGAGCCCTCCCGGGGGGACTATGGCTACACCTTC.

The chain recombines TRBV7-6 with TRBJ1-2; TRBD1 might be the D (5 bases). V lost 1 base, J lost 4 bases, and 10 bases lay in between. CDR1 is SGHVS and CDR2 is FNYEAQ in the germline V gene. CDR3 length: 14 amino acids. CDR3 protein: CASSLEERGYGYTF. CDR3 DNA sequence: TGTGCCAGCAGCTTAGAAGAAAGGGGCTATGGCTACACCTTC.

This clone was observed a handful of times. The chain links TRBV7-9 to TRBJ2-3, with TRBD2 matching 11 bases. The CDR3 totals 17 residues. Trimming cost V 2 bases and J 1 base; bases outside gene matches: 5. The V gene's germline CDR1 is SEHNR and CDR2 FQNEAQ (reference sequence). The CDR3: CASSLTSGRSGTDTQYF. CDR3 in DNA: TGTGCCAGCAGCTTAACTAGCGGGAGATCCGGCACAGATACGCAGTATTTT.

The chain links TRBV5-3 to TRBJ2-3, with 15 nucleotides matching TRBD2. TRBV5-3 is placed among ORFs of uncertain function. CDR3 length: 19 amino acids. Trimming cost V 2 bases and J 1 base; bases outside gene matches: 8. This CDR3 reads CARSFRTSGRVGRTDTQYF. The DNA for the CDR3 is TGTGCCAGAAGCTTTCGGACTAGCGGGAGGGTAGGACGCACAGATACGCAGTATTTT.

The table lists this clone with a few counts. V gene TRBV14 combines with J gene TRBJ2-1; tentative D call: TRBD2 (6 bases). The CDR3 is 16 amino acids. With 1 base removed from V and 0 bases from J, the gap between germline ends came to 10 bases. Germline values: CDR1 SGHDN, CDR2 FVKESK. The CDR3: CASSQVLGGSYNEQFF. The CDR3 DNA is TGTGCCAGCAGCCAAGTACTCGGGGGCTCCTACAATGAGCAGTTCTTC.

The chain carries TRBV6-1 and TRBJ1-5, with D possibly matching TRBD1 (6 bases). The CDR3 loop spans 15 amino acids. Trimming took off 5 bases at V and 4 bases at J, with 15 bases between the two ends. Germline CDR1 MNHNS, CDR2 SASEGT. CDR3 sequence (DNA): TGTGCCAGCAGTCAAGACCCAGGGGCAAATCAGCCCCAGCATTTT. Protein: CASSQDPGANQPQHF.

This clone occurred a few times. The rearrangement uses TRBV9 and TRBJ2-2; no clear D gene. This CDR3 region has 13 residues. V lost 3 bases to trimming and J lost 6 bases, with 9 bases between them. Germline assignment: CDR1 SGDLS and CDR2 YYNGEE. The CDR3 loop is CASSGGIAGELFF. DNA for the CDR3: TGTGCCAGCAGCGGCGGCATAGCCGGGGAGCTGTTTTTT.

The chain joins TRBV7-9 to TRBJ1-1; the D is unclear. Germline CDR1 and CDR2: SEHNR and FQNEAQ (reference sequence). Between the trimmed V and J ends, which lost 5 bases and 5 bases, there was a span of 12 bases. The CDR3 is 13 residues long. For the CDR3, the DNA is TGTGCCAGCAGCCGGCGGGGTGGAACTGAAGCTTTCTTT. Amino acids: CASSRRGGTEAFF.

In its sample, this clone was seen a few times. A far larger clone is one nucleotide away, so this likely arose from a read error. Other DNA sequences of this sample code for an identical CDR3. J is TRBJ1-1 and V is TRBV6-4; TRBD1 matches at 8 bases. CDR1 is MRHNA, CDR2 SNTAGT, per germline. This CDR3 spans 13 amino acids. Written as DNA, the CDR3 is TGTGCCAGCAGCGCGACAGGGGCTGCGGAAGCTTTCTTC. This sequence encodes CASSATGAAEAFF.

The chain links TRBV27 to TRBJ2-3, with D possibly being TRBD2 (6 bases). The germline V and J ends were trimmed by 0 bases and 2 bases, with 12 bases remaining between them. The CDR3 is made up of 16 amino acids. Germline V gene data show CDR1 as MNHEY and CDR2 as SMNVEV (reference sequence). CDR3 in amino acids: CASSLSGGVITDTQYF. CDR3 nucleotides: TGTGCCAGCAGTTTATCTGGAGGGGTGATCACAGATACGCAGTATTTT.

The gene calls are TRBV7-2 and TRBJ2-1; 9 nucleotides align to TRBD1. The CDR3 covers 14 residues. Germline assignment: CDR1 SGHTA and CDR2 FQGNSA. V lost 7 bases to trimming and J lost 11 bases; unmatched junction nucleotides: 12. The DNA for the CDR3 is TGTGCCAGCAACTTCGCCGGGACAGGGAGGCAGCAGTTCTTC. The encoded protein is CASNFAGTGRQQFF.

V is TRBV6-1 and J is TRBJ2-7, with a weak D call TRBD2 (6 bases). The ends were cut back, 7 bases at V and 0 bases at J, with 7 bases in the middle. The CDR3 length is 12 residues. Germline V lookup: CDR1 MNHNS, CDR2 SASEGT. The CDR3 region has the DNA TGTGCCAGCATAGCGGACTCCTACGAGCAGTACTTC. The encoded protein is CASIADSYEQYF.

The chain links TRBV7-2 to TRBJ1-4; no clear D. With 3 bases removed from V and 2 bases from J, the gap between germline ends came to 7 bases. Germline V CDR1 and CDR2: SGHTA, FQGNSA. There are 14 residues in the CDR3. CDR3 protein: CASSFQATNEKLFF. The CDR3 DNA follows: TGTGCCAGCAGCTTTCAGGCTACTAATGAAAAACTGTTTTTT.